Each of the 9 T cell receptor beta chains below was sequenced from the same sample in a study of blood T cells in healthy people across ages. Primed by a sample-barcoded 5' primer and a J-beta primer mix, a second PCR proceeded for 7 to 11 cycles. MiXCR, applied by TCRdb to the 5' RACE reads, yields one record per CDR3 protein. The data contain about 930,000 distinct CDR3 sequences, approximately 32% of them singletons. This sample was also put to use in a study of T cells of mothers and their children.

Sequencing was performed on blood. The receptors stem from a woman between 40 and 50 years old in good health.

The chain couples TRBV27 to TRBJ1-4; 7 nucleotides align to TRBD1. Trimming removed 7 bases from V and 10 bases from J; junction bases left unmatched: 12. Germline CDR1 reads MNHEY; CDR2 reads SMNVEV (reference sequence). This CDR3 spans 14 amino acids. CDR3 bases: TGTGCCAGCACCTCAGGGGGGCGATCGGGAAAACTGTTTTTT. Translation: CASTSGGRSGKLFF.

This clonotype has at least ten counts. CDR3 region: CSAVRLAGSTDTQYF. The CDR3 bases are TGCAGTGCTGTCCGACTAGCGGGTAGCACAGATACGCAGTATTTT. The J gene is TRBJ2-3, the V gene TRBV20-1; TRBD2 matches at 10 bases. Germline V lookup: CDR1 DFQATT, CDR2 SNEGSKA (reference sequence). The CDR3 totals 15 residues. The junction had 5 bases not matched to a gene; V was cut back by 5 bases and J by 0 bases.

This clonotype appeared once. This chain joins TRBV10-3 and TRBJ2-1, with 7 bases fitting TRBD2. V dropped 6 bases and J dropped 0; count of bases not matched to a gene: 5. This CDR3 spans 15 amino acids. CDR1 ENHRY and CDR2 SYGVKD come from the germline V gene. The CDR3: CAIRKAGSSYNEQFF. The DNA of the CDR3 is TGTGCCATCAGGAAAGCGGGGAGCTCCTACAATGAGCAGTTCTTC.

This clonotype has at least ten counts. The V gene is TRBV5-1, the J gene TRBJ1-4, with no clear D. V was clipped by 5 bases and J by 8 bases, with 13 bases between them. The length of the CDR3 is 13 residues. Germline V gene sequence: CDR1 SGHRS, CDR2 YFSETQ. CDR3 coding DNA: TGCGCCAGCAGTGCTACGGGTTACGAAAAACTGTTTTTT. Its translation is CASSATGYEKLFF.

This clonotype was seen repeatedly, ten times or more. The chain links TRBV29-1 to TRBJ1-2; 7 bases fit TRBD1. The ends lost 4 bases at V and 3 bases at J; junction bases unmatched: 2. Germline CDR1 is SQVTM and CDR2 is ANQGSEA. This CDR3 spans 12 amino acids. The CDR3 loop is CSVATGHYGYTF. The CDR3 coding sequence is TGCAGCGTTGCGACAGGGCACTATGGCTACACCTTC.

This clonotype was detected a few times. Written as DNA, the CDR3 is TGTGCCAGCAGCACCCCAGGGACTGGGGCCAACGTCCTGACTTTC. Translation: CASSTPGTGANVLTF. This chain connects TRBV28 to TRBJ2-6; D is possibly TRBD1 (5 bases). Deletions cut 6 bases from V and 2 bases from J, with 11 bases between. Germline-derived CDR1 and CDR2 are MDHEN and SYDVKM. The CDR3 is 15 amino acids. The full variable domain, in which reference TRBV28 and TRBJ2-6 provide the parts outside the CDR3, is DVKVTQSSRYLVKRTGEKVFLECVQDMDHENMFWYRQDPGLGLRLIYFSYDVKMKEKGDIPEGYSVSREKKERFSLILESASTNQTSMYLCASSTPGTGANVLTFGAGSRLTVL.

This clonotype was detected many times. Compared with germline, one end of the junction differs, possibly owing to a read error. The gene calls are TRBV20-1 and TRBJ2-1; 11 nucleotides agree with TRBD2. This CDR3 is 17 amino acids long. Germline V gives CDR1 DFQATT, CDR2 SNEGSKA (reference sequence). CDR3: CSAREGSGGAGGNEQFF. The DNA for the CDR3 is TGCAGTGCCAGAGAAGGTAGCGGGGGGGCCGGTGGCAATGAGCAGTTCTTC.

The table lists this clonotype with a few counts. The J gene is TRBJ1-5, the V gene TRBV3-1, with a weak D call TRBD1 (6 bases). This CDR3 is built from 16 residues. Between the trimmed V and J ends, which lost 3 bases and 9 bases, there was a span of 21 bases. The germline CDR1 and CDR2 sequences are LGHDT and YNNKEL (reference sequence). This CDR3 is CASSHSDSNVARPQHF. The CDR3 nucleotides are TGTGCCAGCAGCCATTCGGACAGCAATGTTGCACGGCCCCAGCATTTT. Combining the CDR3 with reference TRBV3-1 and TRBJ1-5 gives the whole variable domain DTAVSQTPKYLVTQMGNDKSIKCEQNLGHDTMYWYKQDSKKFLKIMFSYNNKELIINETVPNRFSPKSPDKAHLNLHINSLELGDSAVYFCASSHSDSNVARPQHFGDGTRLSIL.

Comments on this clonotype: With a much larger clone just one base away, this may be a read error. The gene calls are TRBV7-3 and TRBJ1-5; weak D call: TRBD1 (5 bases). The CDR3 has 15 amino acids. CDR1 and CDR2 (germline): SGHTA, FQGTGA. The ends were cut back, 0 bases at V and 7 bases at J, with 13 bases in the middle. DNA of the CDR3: TGTGCCAGCAGCTTAACGCGGCGGGGGGACCAGCCCCAGCATTTT. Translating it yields CASSLTRRGDQPQHF.